This T cell receptor (beta chain) was sequenced in a study of T-cell memory formation after mild COVID-19. Germline assignment: CDR1 MGHRA and CDR2 YSYEKL. V lost 1 base, J lost 3 bases, and 13 bases lay in between. The length of the CDR3 is 15 residues. TCRdb ran MiXCR on the 5' RACE reads and lists one entry per CDR3 protein. This table has around 310,000 distinct CDR3 sequences, more than 15% appearing once. Sequencing used PBMCs or a T cell subset sorted from them (not recorded which). V is TRBV4-1 and J is TRBJ2-7; possible D gene TRBD2, 6 bases. This TCR was sampled from a man between 18 and 35 years old who had mild COVID-19 (a few samples of this study predate the infection). Cell type and time point are not known. CDR3 sequence (DNA): TGCGCCAGCAGCCAAGGGCCGGGAGCGTTCTACGAGCAGTACTTC. Translation: CASSQGPGAFYEQYF.